The 21 T cell receptor beta chains below come from one sample, sequenced in a study of T cell repertoires in cytomegalovirus infection. These TCRs' antigens remain unknown. TCRdb processed the reads anew with MiXCR; each CDR3 protein has one entry. Seen here are some 940,000 distinct CDR3 sequences, less than 35% observed once, and the top ten hold more than 13%. This specimen consisted of cultured CD8+ T cells from PBMCs, obtained from culture after CMV antigen stimulation. These receptors all stem from a human donor in good health (CMV status not recorded). Some clones in this sample may be carry-over from other donors' samples.

V gene TRBV4-1 combines with J gene TRBJ2-7; either TRBD1 or TRBD2 may supply D (5 bases each). The CDR3 contains 15 residues. Germline V gene data show CDR1 as MGHRA and CDR2 as YSYEKL. V lost 3 bases and J 1 base, leaving 13 bases between the germline ends. CDR3 in DNA: TGCGCCAGCAGCCAGGTGGGGGAACAGTCCTACGAGCAGTACTTC. As protein: CASSQVGEQSYEQYF.

The chain uses TRBV27 and TRBJ2-5; no clear D gene. In germline, CDR1 is MNHEY, CDR2 SMNVEV (reference sequence). The CDR3 is made up of 11 amino acids. The V end lost 8 bases, the J end lost 7 bases, and 11 bases lay between the germline ends. CDR3 residues: CASGGPGTQYF. For the CDR3, the DNA is TGTGCCAGCGGCGGCCCGGGGACCCAGTACTTC.

Notes on this clonotype: The junction does not match germline at one end; this may be a read error. Here the CDR3 DNA reads TGTGCCAGCAGCTTTGACCAGGGTTTTGGGACTGAAGCTTTCTTT. Residues: CASSFDQGFGTEAFF. This chain uses TRBV5-1 with TRBJ1-1, with D tentatively TRBD1 (5 bases). The CDR3 runs to 15 residues. Germline V lookup: CDR1 SGHRS, CDR2 YFSETQ. Full variable domain (rest looked up from reference TRBV5-1 and TRBJ1-1): KAGVTQTPRYLIKTRGQQVTLSCSPISGHRSVSWYQQTPGQGLQFLFEYFSETQRNKGNFPGRFSGRQFSNSRSEMNVSTLELGDSALYLCASSFDQGFGTEAFFGQGTRLTVV.

This clonotype was seen only a few times. The gene calls are TRBV6-5 and TRBJ2-2; 8 nucleotides align to TRBD1. From germline, CDR1 is MNHEY and CDR2 SVGAGI. The CDR3 is made up of 17 amino acids. The trim removed 6 bases at V and 4 bases at J, leaving 13 bases unmatched. In DNA form, the CDR3 reads TGTGCCAGCAGCCTCGGACAGGGTTATTTTGGCACCGGGGAGCTGTTTTTT. Its protein is CASSLGQGYFGTGELFF.

V and J are TRBV10-3 and TRBJ1-1; no clear D. The V and J ends lost 8 bases and 0 bases respectively, with 13 bases between them. The germline CDR1 and CDR2 sequences are ENHRY and SYGVKD. This CDR3 has 14 residues. CDR3 region: CAIAGSPMNTEAFF. DNA for the CDR3: TGTGCCATCGCTGGAAGTCCCATGAACACTGAAGCTTTCTTT.

Ten or more counts support this clonotype. This chain uses TRBV7-8 with TRBJ2-7, with D possibly being TRBD1 (5 bases). The CDR3 sequence is 18 residues long. The germline gives CDR1 SGHVS, CDR2 FQNEAQ. With 1 base removed from V and 2 bases from J, the gap between germline ends came to 21 bases. CDR3 region: CASSLGLLGREVTYEQYF. Here the CDR3 DNA reads TGTGCCAGCAGCTTAGGATTATTAGGCAGGGAAGTCACCTACGAGCAGTACTTC.

The V call is TRBV7-9, the J call TRBJ2-4; 8 nucleotides agree with TRBD1. This CDR3 is built from 19 residues. Germline V gives CDR1 SEHNR, CDR2 FQNEAQ (reference sequence). J gave up 0 bases and V 4 bases, and 14 bases lay outside the gene matches. This CDR3 reads CASSSGQGGSLLAKNIQYF. As DNA, the CDR3 is TGTGCCAGCAGCTCAGGACAGGGAGGTTCTCTTCTAGCCAAAAACATTCAGTACTTC.

This clonotype was counted a few times. This sequence joins TRBV12-3 or TRBV12-4 and TRBJ2-7; possibly TRBD1 for D (6 bases). The CDR3 spans 13 residues. With 6 bases removed from V and 2 bases from J, the gap between germline ends came to 11 bases. The CDR3 reads CASSTGKAYEQYF. CDR3 DNA sequence: TGTGCCAGCAGCACAGGGAAAGCCTACGAGCAGTACTTC.

The chain couples TRBV20-1 to TRBJ2-5; no reliable D call. The germline gives CDR1 DFQATT, CDR2 SNEGSKA (reference sequence). The length of the CDR3 is 14 residues. The V gene lost 1 base and the J gene lost 2 bases, with 11 bases spanning the gap. CDR3 DNA: TGCAGTGCTAGAGCCGGGCCGTGGCAAGAGACCCAGTACTTC. Protein sequence: CSARAGPWQETQYF.

The V call is TRBV6-2 or TRBV6-3, the J call TRBJ2-2, with D unresolved. Germline CDR1 reads MNHEY; CDR2 reads SVGEGT. The length of the CDR3 is 11 residues. Deletions cut 10 bases from V and 7 bases from J, with 10 bases between. In DNA form, the CDR3 reads TGTGCCACTACGTCCGGCGGGGAGCTGTTTTTT. Translation gives CATTSGGELFF.

The gene calls are TRBV29-1 and TRBJ2-1, with D perhaps given as TRBD1 or TRBD2 (6 bases each). The germline gives CDR1 SQVTM, CDR2 ANQGSEA. CDR3 length: 14 amino acids. V gave up 6 bases and J gave up 5 bases, with 17 bases separating them. CDR3 nucleotides: TGCAGCGTCCTGAAGGGGGGTTTTGACAATGAGCAGTTCTTC. This translates into CSVLKGGFDNEQFF.

This chain links TRBV20-1 with TRBJ2-7; weak D call: TRBD1 (5 bases). Germline lookup yields CDR1 DFQATT and CDR2 SNEGSKA (reference sequence). Trimming shortened V by 5 bases and J by 0 bases, and 11 bases separated the two germline ends. The CDR3 runs to 13 residues. The CDR3 spells CSASKDSSYEQYF. CDR3 DNA sequence: TGCAGTGCTTCGAAAGACAGCTCCTACGAGCAGTACTTC.

The rearrangement joins TRBV4-1 to TRBJ1-1; tentative D call: TRBD1 (6 bases). Germline assignment: CDR1 MGHRA and CDR2 YSYEKL. Trimming pared 4 bases from V and 1 base from J, leaving 10 bases between. The CDR3 loop spans 14 amino acids. CDR3 in amino acids: CASSRVDRNTEAFF. The CDR3 nucleotides are TGCGCCAGCAGCCGGGTGGACAGGAACACTGAAGCTTTCTTT.

This clonotype was counted only a few times. V usage is TRBV11-2 and J usage is TRBJ2-2; 10 bases are a match to TRBD2. The CDR3 runs to 17 residues. Germline V gives CDR1 SGHAT, CDR2 FQNNGV. Trimming at V came to 2 bases and at J to 4 bases, leaving 7 bases not matched to a gene. The CDR3 loop reads CASSLTAGGLVTGELFF. CDR3 nucleotide sequence: TGTGCCAGCAGCTTAACAGCGGGGGGGCTAGTCACCGGGGAGCTGTTTTTT.

J is TRBJ2-5 and V is TRBV27, with D perhaps being TRBD1 or TRBD2 (5 bases each). CDR1 and CDR2 from the germline V gene are MNHEY and SMNVEV (reference sequence). CDR3 length: 14 amino acids. The germline V and J ends were trimmed by 2 bases and 5 bases, with 12 bases remaining between them. The CDR3 sequence is CASSLLGVRETQYF. The CDR3 DNA reads as TGTGCCAGCAGTTTACTGGGGGTCAGGGAGACCCAGTACTTC.

This sequence joins TRBV2 and TRBJ1-2; weak D call: TRBD1 (6 bases). Germline loops: CDR1 SNHLY, CDR2 FYNNEI. Trimming left V 9 bases short and J 6 bases short, with 11 bases between. CDR3 length: 11 residues. CDR3 coding DNA: TGTGCCAGGCGAGCAGGGGATGGCTACACCTTC. Encoded protein: CARRAGDGYTF.

The chain recombines TRBV27 with TRBJ1-1; tentatively, D is TRBD1 (6 bases). V dropped 6 bases and J dropped 4 bases, with 21 bases sitting between them. The germline V gene encodes CDR1 MNHEY and CDR2 SMNVEV (reference sequence). This CDR3 comprises 16 residues. CDR3 amino acids: CASSPLGGALGTEAFF. The CDR3 DNA follows: TGTGCCAGCAGCCCCCTGGGGGGGGCTTTAGGCACTGAAGCTTTCTTT.

The chain carries TRBV27 and TRBJ2-7; possible D gene TRBD1, 6 bases. The CDR3 runs to 14 residues. Trimming took 6 bases from V and 3 from J, leaving 15 bases between them. Germline V gives CDR1 MNHEY, CDR2 SMNVEV (reference sequence). In DNA, the CDR3 is TGTGCCAGCAGCACGGGACACAAGTTCTACGAGCAGTACTTC. Protein product: CASSTGHKFYEQYF.

Ten or more counts support this clonotype. V and J are TRBV7-2 and TRBJ2-5, with a weak D call TRBD1 (6 bases). From germline, CDR1 is SGHTA and CDR2 FQGNSA. This CDR3 comprises 14 residues. Trimming removed 2 bases at V and 5 bases at J, with 12 bases between. CDR3 in amino acids: CASSLSTGMETQYF. The DNA for the CDR3 is TGTGCCAGCAGCTTATCGACAGGCATGGAGACCCAGTACTTC.

The chain uses TRBV12-3 or TRBV12-4 and TRBJ1-6; the D gene is possibly TRBD1 (5 bases). V was trimmed by 2 bases and J by 10 bases, leaving 12 bases between them. This CDR3 has 14 amino acids. The DNA of the CDR3 is TGTGCCAGCAGTTTACGGGGGAGACAGTCACCCCTCCACTTT. Residues: CASSLRGRQSPLHF.

This clonotype was observed a few times. V and J are TRBV7-9 and TRBJ2-2; 7 nucleotides line up with TRBD1. There are 15 residues in the CDR3. V trimming: 4 bases; J trimming: 8 bases; junction bases outside the gene matches: 10. Germline V lookup: CDR1 SEHNR, CDR2 FQNEAQ (reference sequence). The CDR3: CASSSIGGDAGELFF. Here the CDR3 DNA reads TGTGCCAGCAGCTCGATAGGGGGCGACGCGGGGGAGCTGTTTTTT.